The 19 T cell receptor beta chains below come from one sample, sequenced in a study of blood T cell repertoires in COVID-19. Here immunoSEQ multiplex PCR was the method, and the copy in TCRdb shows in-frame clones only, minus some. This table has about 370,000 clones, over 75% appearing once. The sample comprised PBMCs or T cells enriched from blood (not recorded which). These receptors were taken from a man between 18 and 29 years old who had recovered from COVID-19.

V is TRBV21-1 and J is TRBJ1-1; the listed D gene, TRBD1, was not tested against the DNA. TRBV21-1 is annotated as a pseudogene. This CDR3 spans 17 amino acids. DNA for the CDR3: TGTGCCAGCAGCAAAAATGCCGGAGGGACAGGGGGTAAGGTAGCTTTCTTT. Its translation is CASSKNAGGTGGKVAFF.

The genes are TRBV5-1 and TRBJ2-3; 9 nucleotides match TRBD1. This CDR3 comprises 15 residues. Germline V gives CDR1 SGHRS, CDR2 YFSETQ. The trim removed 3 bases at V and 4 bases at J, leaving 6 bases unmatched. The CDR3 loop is CASSSEGQGADTQYF. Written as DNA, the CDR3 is TGCGCCAGCAGCTCGGAGGGACAGGGTGCAGATACGCAGTATTTT.

CDR3 region: CASSLVTGPGGYGYTF. CDR3 coding DNA: TGTGCCAGCAGTTTAGTGACGGGACCGGGGGGCTATGGCTACACCTTC. This chain connects TRBV28 to TRBJ1-2, with TRBD1 as a possible D gene (5 bases). V dropped 2 bases and J dropped 4 bases, with 17 bases sitting between them. CDR3 size: 16 residues. In germline, CDR1 is MDHEN, CDR2 SYDVKM.

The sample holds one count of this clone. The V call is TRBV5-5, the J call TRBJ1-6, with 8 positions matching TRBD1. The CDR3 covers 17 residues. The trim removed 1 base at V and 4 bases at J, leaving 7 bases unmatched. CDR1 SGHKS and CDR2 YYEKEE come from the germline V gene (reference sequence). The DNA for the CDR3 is TGTGCCAGCAGCTTGCAGGGGGCGCAGTCATATAATTCACCCCTCCACTTT. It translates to CASSLQGAQSYNSPLHF. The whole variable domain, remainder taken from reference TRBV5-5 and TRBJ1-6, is DAGVTQSPTHLIKTRGQQVTLRCSPISGHKSVSWYQQVLGQGPQFIFQYYEKEERGRGNFPDRFSARQFPNYSSELNVNALLLGDSALYLCASSLQGAQSYNSPLHFGNGTRLTVT.

The CDR3 loop is CASIKESGSSYNEQFF. DNA of the CDR3: TGTGCCAGCATCAAAGAGTCTGGGAGCTCCTACAATGAGCAGTTCTTC. The chain uses TRBV5-6 and TRBJ2-1; possibly TRBD2 for D (5 bases). This CDR3 spans 16 amino acids. With 6 bases removed from V and 0 bases from J, the gap between germline ends came to 16 bases. Germline V gives CDR1 SGHDT, CDR2 YYEEEE. Drawing the rest from reference TRBV5-6 and TRBJ2-1, the complete variable domain is DAGVTQSPTHLIKTRGQQVTLRCSPKSGHDTVSWYQQALGQGPQFIFQYYEEEERQRGNFPDRFSGHQFPNYSSELNVNALLLGDSALYLCASIKESGSSYNEQFFGPGTRLTVL.

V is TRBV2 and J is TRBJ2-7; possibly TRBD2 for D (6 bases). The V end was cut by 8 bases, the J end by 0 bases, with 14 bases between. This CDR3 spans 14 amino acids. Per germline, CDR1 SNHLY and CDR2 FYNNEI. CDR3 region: CASAGRGSSYEQYF. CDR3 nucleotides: TGTGCCAGCGCGGGTCGGGGGAGCTCCTACGAGCAGTACTTC.

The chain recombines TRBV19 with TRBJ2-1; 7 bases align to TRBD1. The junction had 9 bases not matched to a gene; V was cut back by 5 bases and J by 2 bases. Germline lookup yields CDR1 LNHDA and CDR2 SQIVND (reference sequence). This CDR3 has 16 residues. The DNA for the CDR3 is TGTGCCAGTAGTCTCGGACAGGTTGGGGCCTACAATGAGCAGTTCTTC. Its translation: CASSLGQVGAYNEQFF.

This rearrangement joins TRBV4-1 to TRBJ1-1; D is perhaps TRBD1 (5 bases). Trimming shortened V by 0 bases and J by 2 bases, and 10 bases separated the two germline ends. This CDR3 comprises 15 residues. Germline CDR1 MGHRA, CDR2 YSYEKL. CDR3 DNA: TGCGCCAGCAGCCAAGATCGCGGGGGAAACACTGAAGCTTTCTTT. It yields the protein CASSQDRGGNTEAFF.

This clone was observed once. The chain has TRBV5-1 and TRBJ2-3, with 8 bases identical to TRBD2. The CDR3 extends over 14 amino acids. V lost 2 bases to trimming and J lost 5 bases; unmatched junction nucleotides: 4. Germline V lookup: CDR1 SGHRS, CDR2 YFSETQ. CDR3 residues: CASSFSGEGDTQYF. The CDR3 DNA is TGCGCCAGCAGCTTTAGCGGGGAGGGAGATACGCAGTATTTT.

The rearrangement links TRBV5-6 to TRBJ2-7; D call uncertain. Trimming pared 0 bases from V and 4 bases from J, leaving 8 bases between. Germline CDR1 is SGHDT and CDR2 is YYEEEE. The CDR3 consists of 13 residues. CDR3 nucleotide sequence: TGTGCCAGCAGCTTGGCCCCCCAGTACGAGCAGTACTTC. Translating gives CASSLAPQYEQYF. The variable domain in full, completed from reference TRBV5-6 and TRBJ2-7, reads DAGVTQSPTHLIKTRGQQVTLRCSPKSGHDTVSWYQQALGQGPQFIFQYYEEEERQRGNFPDRFSGHQFPNYSSELNVNALLLGDSALYLCASSLAPQYEQYFGPGTRLTVT.

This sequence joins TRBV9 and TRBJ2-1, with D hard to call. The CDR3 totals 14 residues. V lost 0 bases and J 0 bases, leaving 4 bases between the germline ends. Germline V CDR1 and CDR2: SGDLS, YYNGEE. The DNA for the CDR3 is TGTGCCAGCAGCGTAGCTCCCTCCTACAATGAGCAGTTCTTC. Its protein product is CASSVAPSYNEQFF.

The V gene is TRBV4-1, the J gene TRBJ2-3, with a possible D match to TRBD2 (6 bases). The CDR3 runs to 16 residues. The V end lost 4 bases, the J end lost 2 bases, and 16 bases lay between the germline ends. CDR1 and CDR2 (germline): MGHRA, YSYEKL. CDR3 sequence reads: CASSRNPGLITDTQYF. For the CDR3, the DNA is TGCGCCAGCAGCCGGAACCCGGGACTGATCACAGATACGCAGTATTTT.

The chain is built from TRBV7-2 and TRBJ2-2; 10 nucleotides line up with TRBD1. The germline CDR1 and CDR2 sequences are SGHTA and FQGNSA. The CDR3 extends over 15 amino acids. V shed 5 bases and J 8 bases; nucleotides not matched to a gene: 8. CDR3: CASSQGQGGYGELFF. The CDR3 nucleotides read TGTGCCAGCAGCCAAGGACAGGGGGGCTATGGGGAGCTGTTTTTT.

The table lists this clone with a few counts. The DNA for the CDR3 is TGTGCCATCAGTCGACCTGAGGGTGAAAAACTGTTTTTT. Translated: CAISRPEGEKLFF. The chain joins TRBV10-3 to TRBJ1-4; D unresolved. The CDR3 has 13 amino acids. Deletions cut 5 bases from V and 7 bases from J, with 11 bases between. Germline assignment: CDR1 ENHRY and CDR2 SYGVKD.

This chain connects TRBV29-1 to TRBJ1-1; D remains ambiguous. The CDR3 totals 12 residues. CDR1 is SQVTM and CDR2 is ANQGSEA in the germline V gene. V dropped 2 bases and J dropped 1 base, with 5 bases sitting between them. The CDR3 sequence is CSVETGNTEAFF. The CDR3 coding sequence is TGCAGCGTTGAAACGGGGAACACTGAAGCTTTCTTT.

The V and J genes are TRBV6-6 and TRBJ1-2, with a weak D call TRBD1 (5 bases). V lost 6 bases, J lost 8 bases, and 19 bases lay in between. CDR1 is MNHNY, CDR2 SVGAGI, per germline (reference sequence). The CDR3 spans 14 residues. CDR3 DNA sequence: TGTGCCAGCAGCTCCTTGGACACGGCGAGGGGCTACACCTTC. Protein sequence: CASSSLDTARGYTF.

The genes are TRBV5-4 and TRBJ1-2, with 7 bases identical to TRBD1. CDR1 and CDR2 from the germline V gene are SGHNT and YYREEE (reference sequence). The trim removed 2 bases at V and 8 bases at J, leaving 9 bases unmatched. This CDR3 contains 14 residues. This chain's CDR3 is CASSLSGTETGYTF. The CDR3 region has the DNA TGTGCCAGCAGCTTAAGTGGGACAGAGACGGGCTACACCTTC.

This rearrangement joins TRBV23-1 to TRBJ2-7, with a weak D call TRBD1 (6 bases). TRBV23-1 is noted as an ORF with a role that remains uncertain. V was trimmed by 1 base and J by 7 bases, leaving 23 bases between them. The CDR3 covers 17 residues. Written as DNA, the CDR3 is TGCGCCAGCAGTCAATGTCGCCGGACAGAACTACTACGAGAGCAGTACTTC. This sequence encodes CASSQCRRTELLREQYF.

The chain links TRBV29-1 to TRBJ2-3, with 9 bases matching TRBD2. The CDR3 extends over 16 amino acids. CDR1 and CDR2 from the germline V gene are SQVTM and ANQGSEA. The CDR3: CALVGGLAGSTDTQYF. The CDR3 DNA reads TGCGCGCTGGTGGGTGGGCTAGCGGGAAGTACAGATACGCAGTATTTT.